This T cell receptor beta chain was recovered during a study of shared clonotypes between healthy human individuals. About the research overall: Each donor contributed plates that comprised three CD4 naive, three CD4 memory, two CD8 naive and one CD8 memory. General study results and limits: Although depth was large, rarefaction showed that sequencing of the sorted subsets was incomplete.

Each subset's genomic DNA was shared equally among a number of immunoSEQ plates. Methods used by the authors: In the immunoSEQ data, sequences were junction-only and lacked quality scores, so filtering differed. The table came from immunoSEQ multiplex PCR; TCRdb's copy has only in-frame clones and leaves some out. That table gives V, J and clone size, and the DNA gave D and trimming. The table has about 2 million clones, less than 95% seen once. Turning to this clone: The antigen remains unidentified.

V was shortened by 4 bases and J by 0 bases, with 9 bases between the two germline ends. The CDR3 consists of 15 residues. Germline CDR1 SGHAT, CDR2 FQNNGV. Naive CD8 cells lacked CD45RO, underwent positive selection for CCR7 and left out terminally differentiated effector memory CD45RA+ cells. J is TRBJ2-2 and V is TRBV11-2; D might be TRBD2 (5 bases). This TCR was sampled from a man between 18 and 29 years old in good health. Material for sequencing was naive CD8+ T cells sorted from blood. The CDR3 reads CASSSSISNTGELFF. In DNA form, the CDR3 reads TGTGCCAGCAGCTCTAGCATCTCGAACACCGGGGAGCTGTTTTTT.